This passage covers 18 T cell receptor beta chains from one sample sequenced in a study of T cells expressing NK-cell markers (TCRdb year 2020). Receptors were amplified or captured by 5' RACE. TCRdb lists the instrument as Illumina HiSeq 2000. Based on TCRdb reprocessing of the reads, there is one entry per CDR3 protein sequence, and DNA is missing. Per the sample table, the count is 160,000 or so distinct CDR3 sequences. Of the sample, around 20% is held by the ten largest clones. The sample was blood T cells: a sorted CD56 or NKG2C T cell subset, CD4+ or CD8+ T cells, or bulk PBMC T cells (not recorded which). These receptors came from a woman between 18 and 75 years old in good health.

The chain joins TRBV27 to TRBJ2-5; TCRdb names TRBD1, which stays unverified in the absence of DNA. In germline, CDR1 is MNHEY, CDR2 SMNVEV (reference sequence). The CDR3 is 14 amino acids. The CDR3 region is CASSYRDSQETQYF.

This chain links TRBV7-2 with TRBJ2-7. Germline V gene sequence: CDR1 SGHTA, CDR2 FQGNSA. This CDR3 comprises 14 residues. This chain's CDR3 is CASSLGGASYEQYF.

The rearrangement uses TRBV14 and TRBJ2-3. The CDR3 contains 11 residues. In germline, CDR1 is SGHDN, CDR2 FVKESK. The CDR3: CASSQVRTQYF.

The chain carries TRBV11-2 and TRBJ2-7. In germline, CDR1 is SGHAT, CDR2 FQNNGV. This CDR3 region has 14 residues. CDR3 sequence: CASSLFLNSYEQYF.

The chain couples TRBV5-1 to TRBJ2-2; TCRdb designates TRBD2, a call that cannot be tested without DNA. There are 14 residues in the CDR3. The V gene's germline CDR1 is SGHRS and CDR2 YFSETQ. CDR3: CASSSNSGTGELFF.

The chain links TRBV6-5 to TRBJ2-3. The CDR3 sequence is 14 residues long. CDR1 and CDR2 (germline): MNHEY, SVGAGI. The CDR3: CASSYSKGSDTQYF.

The gene calls are TRBV5-1 and TRBJ2-1; absent DNA, TCRdb's TRBD2 call cannot be checked. The CDR3 runs to 16 residues. Germline-derived CDR1 and CDR2 are SGHRS and YFSETQ. CDR3: CASSLAEAGVNNEQFF.

The chain is built from TRBV18 and TRBJ1-2; absent DNA, TCRdb's TRBD1 call cannot be checked. This CDR3 comprises 13 residues. Looked up from germline, CDR1 is KGHSH and CDR2 is LQKENI. The CDR3 sequence is CASSPRQGYGYTF. Supplemented by reference TRBV18 and TRBJ1-2, the full variable domain reads NAGVMQNPRHLVRRRGQEARLRCSPMKGHSHVYWYRQLPEEGLKFMVYLQKENIIDESGMPKERFSAEFPKEGPSILRIQQVVRGDSAAYFCASSPRQGYGYTFGSGTRLTVV.

The V and J genes are TRBV20-1 and TRBJ1-2; without DNA, the TCRdb call of TRBD1 cannot be checked. The CDR3 covers 12 residues. Germline V gene sequence: CDR1 DFQATT, CDR2 SNEGSKA (reference sequence). CDR3 protein: CSASGTPRGYTF.

The chain joins TRBV24-1 to TRBJ2-1. The CDR3 has 14 residues. In germline, CDR1 is KGHDR, CDR2 SFDVKD. CDR3 protein: CATRGWLPHNEQFF.

The CDR3 protein is CASSLDGSASGNTIYF. The genes are TRBV5-1 and TRBJ1-3. In germline, CDR1 is SGHRS, CDR2 YFSETQ. The CDR3 sequence is 16 residues long.

This sequence joins TRBV6-1 and TRBJ2-3; lacking DNA, the TRBD2 call made by TCRdb goes unchecked. Germline V gene data show CDR1 as MNHNS and CDR2 as SASEGT. The CDR3 is made up of 13 amino acids. The CDR3 is CAVSGRVTDTQYF.

This sequence joins TRBV5-6 and TRBJ2-3; the TCRdb call, TRBD1, lacks DNA for checking. The CDR3 covers 14 residues. The germline V gene has CDR1 SGHDT and CDR2 YYEEEE. The CDR3: CASSWGQGADTQYF.

This chain's CDR3 is CASSPLGGSLDEQFF. The chain combines TRBV18 with TRBJ2-1. In germline, CDR1 is KGHSH, CDR2 LQKENI. The CDR3 loop spans 15 amino acids. Full variable domain (rest looked up from reference TRBV18 and TRBJ2-1): NAGVMQNPRHLVRRRGQEARLRCSPMKGHSHVYWYRQLPEEGLKFMVYLQKENIIDESGMPKERFSAEFPKEGPSILRIQQVVRGDSAAYFCASSPLGGSLDEQFFGPGTRLTVL.

The J gene is TRBJ1-5, the V gene TRBV15. From germline, CDR1 is LNHNV and CDR2 YYDKDF (reference sequence). The CDR3 covers 16 residues. CDR3 in amino acids: CATINSGPYSNQPQHF.

J is TRBJ2-7 and V is TRBV6-2 or TRBV6-3; TCRdb selects TRBD1, and the lack of DNA leaves this call unchecked. The CDR3 is 14 amino acids. Germline CDR1 and CDR2: MNHEY and SVGEGT. The CDR3 is CASSIRTGYYEQYF.

This sequence joins TRBV6-2 or TRBV6-3 and TRBJ2-5; TCRdb outputs TRBD2, but without DNA this stays unchecked. Germline assignment: CDR1 MNHEY and CDR2 SVGEGT. The CDR3 totals 14 residues. CDR3 protein: CASTPAGGGETQYF.

The chain is built from TRBV29-1 and TRBJ2-7; without DNA, the TCRdb call of TRBD2 cannot be checked. Germline CDR1 is SQVTM and CDR2 is ANQGSEA. The CDR3 spans 15 residues. CDR3 protein: CSVEPLAGETYEQYF.